Below are 17 T cell receptor beta chains sequenced from a single sample in a study of cytomegalovirus exposure and HLA in healthy donors (dated by TCRdb to between 2016 and 2019). The library came from the immunoSEQ multiplex PCR assay. For the multiplex PCR, a mixture combining 60 forward primers for TCR Vbeta segments and 13 reverse primers for TCR Jbeta segments was used. What TCRdb holds here is the immuneACCESS table cut down to in-frame rearrangements. Part of the clones is not present; checked against another copy, under half of the missing clones reflect an unresolved V gene, and the others are unexplained. The sample records some 110,000 clones, 79% of which are singletons. The ten largest clones represent 3.5% to 4.5% of the sample. Sequenced material: PBMCs. Source of these receptors: a man aged 25-45 years in good health and CMV-seropositive.

The chain recombines TRBV5-4 with TRBJ2-7, with 7 bases identical to TRBD2. Germline loops: CDR1 SGHNT, CDR2 YYREEE (reference sequence). The V segment lost 1 base and the J segment 12 bases; nucleotides outside the gene matches: 13. This CDR3 is 14 amino acids long. CDR3 coding DNA: TGTGCCAGCAGCTTGAAAGGGACTACCCGGATACCGTACTTC. Translated, it gives CASSLKGTTRIPYF.

This rearrangement joins TRBV5-4 to TRBJ2-7; no reliable D call. CDR1 SGHNT and CDR2 YYREEE come from the germline V gene (reference sequence). CDR3 length: 14 residues. The V end was cut by 4 bases, the J end by 3 bases, with 14 bases between. For the CDR3, the DNA is TGTGCCAGCAGCCTGGGAAACGGAGACTACGAGCAGTACTTC. Translation: CASSLGNGDYEQYF.

V is TRBV7-2 and J is TRBJ1-3; possible D gene TRBD1, 6 bases. Germline V gene data show CDR1 as SGHTA and CDR2 as FQGNSA. Trimming took 5 bases from V and 5 from J, leaving 10 bases between them. CDR3 size: 13 residues. The CDR3 DNA is TGTGCCAGCAGCGCTACAGGGCGAAACACCATATATTTT. This codes for CASSATGRNTIYF.

The chain is built from TRBV18 and TRBJ2-5; 10 positions agree with TRBD2. This CDR3 has 14 residues. Germline lookup yields CDR1 KGHSH and CDR2 LQKENI. With V trimmed by 2 bases and J by 4 bases, 1 base remained unmatched. CDR3 sequence (DNA): TGTGCCAGCTCACCAGTAGCGGGAGGAGAGACCCAGTACTTC. Protein: CASSPVAGGETQYF.

The chain combines TRBV27 with TRBJ1-2; 7 bases are shared with TRBD1. Trimming removed 6 bases from V and 3 bases from J; junction bases left unmatched: 7. Germline lookup yields CDR1 MNHEY and CDR2 SMNVEV (reference sequence). The CDR3 extends over 14 amino acids. The DNA for the CDR3 is TGTGCCAGCAGACCAGACAGGGAGGACTATGGCTACACCTTC. It encodes CASRPDREDYGYTF.

This chain uses TRBV7-9 with TRBJ2-4, with a weak D call TRBD2 (5 bases). From germline, CDR1 is SEHNR and CDR2 FQNEAQ (reference sequence). Trimming removed 4 bases from V and 1 base from J, with 17 bases in between. CDR3 length: 17 amino acids. Here the CDR3 reads CASSWAGLTGAKNIQYF. CDR3 bases: TGTGCCAGCAGCTGGGCGGGTCTCACCGGGGCCAAAAACATTCAGTACTTC.

The CDR3: CASSWRQGSYEQYF. CDR3 bases: TGTGCCAGCAGCTGGCGACAGGGGTCCTACGAGCAGTACTTC. The genes are TRBV11-1 and TRBJ2-7, with 8 nucleotides matching TRBD1. V was pared by 4 bases and J by 1 base, with 3 bases of the junction left unmatched. Germline V lookup: CDR1 SGHAT, CDR2 FQDESV (reference sequence). The CDR3 has 14 amino acids.

The rearrangement links TRBV19 to TRBJ1-5; no firm D call. The CDR3 is made up of 15 amino acids. Per the germline V gene, CDR1 is LNHDA and CDR2 is SQIVND (reference sequence). V was clipped by 3 bases and J by 8 bases, with 17 bases between them. As DNA, the CDR3 is TGTGCCAGTAGTATCGGTGCGGCACCCGAGGAGCCCCAGCATTTT. It specifies CASSIGAAPEEPQHF.

V and J are TRBV7-2 and TRBJ2-5; a possible D gene is TRBD2 (6 bases). CDR3 size: 14 residues. Germline V lookup: CDR1 SGHTA, CDR2 FQGNSA. V gave up 1 base and J gave up 5 bases, with 11 bases separating them. The CDR3 region is CASSLVRGGETQYF. Written as DNA, the CDR3 is TGTGCCAGCAGCTTAGTGCGGGGCGGGGAGACCCAGTACTTC.

Written as DNA, the CDR3 is TGTGCCAGCAGGCTAGGACAGGTTCATAATGAAAAACTGTTTTTT. This sequence encodes CASRLGQVHNEKLFF. The chain couples TRBV6-5 to TRBJ1-4, with 7 nucleotides matching TRBD1. Germline V gene data show CDR1 as MNHEY and CDR2 as SVGAGI. Trimming cost V 6 bases and J 4 bases; bases outside gene matches: 8. The CDR3 is 15 residues long.

In regard to this clone: Other DNA sequences of this sample code for an identical CDR3. This chain links TRBV4-2 with TRBJ2-7; 12 bases agree with TRBD2. The V segment lost 4 bases and the J segment 1 base; nucleotides outside the gene matches: 2. CDR1 LGHNA and CDR2 YNFKEQ come from the germline V gene. The CDR3 spans 15 residues. The DNA of the CDR3 is TGTGCCAGCAGCCGACTAGCGGGAGAGTCCTACGAGCAGTACTTC. This encodes CASSRLAGESYEQYF.

The gene calls are TRBV11-3 and TRBJ2-1; D might be TRBD2 (5 bases). Trimming removed 5 bases from V and 4 bases from J, with 12 bases in between. The V gene's germline CDR1 is SGHNT and CDR2 YENEEA. The CDR3 loop spans 14 amino acids. Here the CDR3 DNA reads TGTGCCAGCAGCCTGCGGGTAGGATACAATGAGCAGTTCTTC. Translation gives CASSLRVGYNEQFF.

This clone was picked up a small number of times. V usage is TRBV10-3 and J usage is TRBJ2-7, with D perhaps TRBD2 (6 bases). The ends were cut back, 4 bases at V and 2 bases at J, with 12 bases in the middle. The CDR3 totals 14 residues. Germline CDR1 ENHRY, CDR2 SYGVKD. CDR3 in DNA: TGTGCCATCAGTGGGGGCGGGACCACCTACGAGCAGTACTTC. As protein: CAISGGGTTYEQYF.

The rearrangement joins TRBV28 to TRBJ1-2; the match to TRBD1 covers 7 bases. The V and J ends lost 7 bases and 14 bases, in that order; junction bases with no gene match: 10. The CDR3 covers 11 residues. The V gene's germline CDR1 is MDHEN and CDR2 SYDVKM. The CDR3 loop reads CASTKGQRSTF. CDR3 sequence (DNA): TGTGCCAGCACCAAGGGACAGCGGTCTACCTTC.

Concerning this clone itself: A junction end diverges from the germline sequence, so it may reflect a read error. The chain carries TRBV4-3 and TRBJ1-2; D gene uncertain. The germline V gene encodes CDR1 LGHNA and CDR2 YSLEER. This CDR3 contains 15 residues. CDR3 region: CVSSQDIGGNYGYTF. CDR3 coding DNA: TGCGTCAGCAGCCAAGATATAGGAGGTAACTATGGCTACACCTTC.

The V gene is TRBV9, the J gene TRBJ1-3; D unresolved. The CDR3 has 14 amino acids. Per the germline V gene, CDR1 is SGDLS and CDR2 is YYNGEE. V was shortened by 0 bases and J by 2 bases, with 6 bases between the two germline ends. CDR3 sequence reads: CASSVGVAGNTIYF. CDR3 sequence (DNA): TGTGCCAGCAGCGTAGGAGTGGCTGGAAACACCATATATTTT.

As concerns this clone: One end of the junction does not line up with germline, which may come from a read error. In the same sample, other DNA sequences code for this CDR3. The chain combines TRBV5-4 with TRBJ1-1, with 7 positions matching TRBD1. The germline V gene has CDR1 SGHNT and CDR2 YYREEE (reference sequence). This CDR3 has 13 residues. CDR3 protein: CASRGQPNTEAFF. The DNA for the CDR3 is TGTGCCAGCAGGGGACAGCCGAACACTGAAGCCTTCTTT. The variable domain in full, completed from reference TRBV5-4 and TRBJ1-1, reads ETGVTQSPTHLIKTRGQQVTLRCSSQSGHNTVSWYQQALGQGPQFIFQYYREEENGRGNFPPRFSGLQFPNYSSELNVNALELDDSALYLCASRGQPNTEAFFGQGTRLTVV.